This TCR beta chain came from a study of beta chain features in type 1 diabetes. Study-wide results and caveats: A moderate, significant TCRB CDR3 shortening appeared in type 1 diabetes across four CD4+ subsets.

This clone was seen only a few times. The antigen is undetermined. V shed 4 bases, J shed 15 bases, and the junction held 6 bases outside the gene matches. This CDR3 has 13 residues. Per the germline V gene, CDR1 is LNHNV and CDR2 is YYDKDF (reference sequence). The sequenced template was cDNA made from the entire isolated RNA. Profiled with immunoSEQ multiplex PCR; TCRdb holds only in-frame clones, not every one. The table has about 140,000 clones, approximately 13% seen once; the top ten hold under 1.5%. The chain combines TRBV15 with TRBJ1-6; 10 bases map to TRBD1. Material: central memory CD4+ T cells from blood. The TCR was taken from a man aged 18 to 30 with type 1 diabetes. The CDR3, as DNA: TGTGCCACCAGCATGGACAGGGGGGATGGCCTCCACTTT. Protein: CATSMDRGDGLHF.